Below, 13 T cell receptor beta chains from the same sample are listed, as sequenced in a study of T cell responses to AZD1222 COVID-19 vaccine. The method was immunoSEQ multiplex PCR; TCRdb's version includes in-frame clones alone and lacks a portion of them. The sample gives 130,000 or so clones, more than 80% of which show up once; 3.1% is in the top ten. The sample consisted of peripheral blood, taken on day 0 of AZD1222 vaccination. All receptors derive from an adult in good health.

The rearrangement uses TRBV9 and TRBJ2-1; unclear D gene. Germline CDR1 reads SGDLS; CDR2 reads YYNGEE. The V and J ends lost 4 bases and 4 bases respectively, with 15 bases between them. The length of the CDR3 is 15 residues. The CDR3 nucleotides are TGTGCCAGCAGCCCTCTAACGAACCTATACAATGAGCAGTTCTTC. Its translation is CASSPLTNLYNEQFF.

The chain combines TRBV19 with TRBJ1-4; weak D call: TRBD1 (6 bases). Germline-derived CDR1 and CDR2 are LNHDA and SQIVND (reference sequence). The ends were cut back, 7 bases at V and 3 bases at J, with 12 bases in the middle. There are 14 residues in the CDR3. The CDR3, as DNA: TGTGCCAGTACGATCAGGGGTTCTAATGAAAAACTGTTTTTT. Its protein product is CASTIRGSNEKLFF.

V usage is TRBV7-9 and J usage is TRBJ2-1, with TRBD2 as a possible D gene (6 bases). Trimming took 1 base from V and 8 from J, leaving 9 bases between them. The germline V gene encodes CDR1 SEHNR and CDR2 FQNEAQ (reference sequence). The CDR3 sequence is 13 residues long. The CDR3 spells CASSLGRGDEQFF. Written as DNA, the CDR3 is TGTGCCAGCAGCTTAGGGAGGGGAGATGAGCAGTTCTTC.

This sequence joins TRBV27 and TRBJ1-5; D is uncertain. This CDR3 has 13 amino acids. V was cut by 8 bases and J by 0 bases, with 8 bases left in between. From germline, CDR1 is MNHEY and CDR2 SMNVEV (reference sequence). The CDR3 bases are TGTGCCAGCTCAGAAGGTAGCAATCAGCCCCAGCATTTT. Encoded protein: CASSEGSNQPQHF.

In nucleotides, the CDR3 is TGCGCCAGCAGCCAAGATGGAGGGTCAGATACGCAGTATTTT. Its translation: CASSQDGGSDTQYF. This chain connects TRBV4-3 to TRBJ2-3; maybe TRBD2 (6 bases). In germline, CDR1 is LGHNA, CDR2 YSLEER. The V gene lost 0 bases and the J gene lost 4 bases, with 8 bases spanning the gap. The CDR3 sequence is 14 residues long.

The CDR3 bases are TGCAGCGTTGAAGACCCGGGGGACTCTCGCTTCAATGAGCAGTTCTTC. This translates into CSVEDPGDSRFNEQFF. The chain carries TRBV29-1 and TRBJ2-1, with D possibly matching TRBD2 (6 bases). The germline V gene has CDR1 SQVTM and CDR2 ANQGSEA. Trimming shortened V by 0 bases and J by 6 bases, and 18 bases separated the two germline ends. This CDR3 region has 16 residues.

The chain couples TRBV27 to TRBJ1-1; 7 bases match TRBD1. V dropped 3 bases and J dropped 1; count of bases not matched to a gene: 11. Germline-derived CDR1 and CDR2 are MNHEY and SMNVEV (reference sequence). The CDR3 has 17 amino acids. The CDR3: CASSFGGLDRRNTEAFF. The CDR3 coding sequence is TGTGCCAGCAGTTTTGGGGGACTGGACAGGAGGAACACTGAAGCTTTCTTT.

There are a few counts of this clone. The gene calls are TRBV7-6 and TRBJ2-3, with TRBD2 identical over 9 bases. The CDR3 is made up of 16 amino acids. Germline CDR1 is SGHVS and CDR2 is FNYEAQ. V gave up 5 bases and J gave up 4 bases; unmatched junction bases: 10. The CDR3 nucleotides read TGTGCCAGCAGCCAAGGGGGTAGCGGGAGTTCAGATACGCAGTATTTT. This codes for CASSQGGSGSSDTQYF.

The chain links TRBV5-5 to TRBJ2-2, with TRBD1 as a possible D gene (5 bases). Germline CDR1 SGHKS, CDR2 YYEKEE (reference sequence). This CDR3 is 16 amino acids long. The germline V and J ends were trimmed by 0 bases and 0 bases, with 9 bases remaining between them. CDR3 coding DNA: TGTGCCAGCAGCTTGGTATCAGGGCCGAACACCGGGGAGCTGTTTTTT. Encoded protein: CASSLVSGPNTGELFF.

This sequence joins TRBV12-5 and TRBJ2-1; 9 positions agree with TRBD2. This CDR3 contains 15 residues. After removal of 3 bases from V and 7 bases from J, the junction contained 7 bases not matched to a gene. Germline assignment: CDR1 LGHNT and CDR2 FRNRAP. The CDR3 DNA reads TGTGCTAGTGGTTTTAGCGGGAGCGAGTATAATGAGCAGTTCTTC. Translating gives CASGFSGSEYNEQFF. Full variable domain (missing parts from reference TRBV12-5 and TRBJ2-1): DARVTQTPRHKVTEMGQEVTMRCQPILGHNTVFWYRQTMMQGLELLAYFRNRAPLDDSGMPKDRFSAEMPDATLATLKIQPSEPRDSAVYFCASGFSGSEYNEQFFGPGTRLTVL.

This chain joins TRBV11-1 and TRBJ2-7; the match to TRBD2 covers 10 bases. This CDR3 contains 16 residues. V shed 1 base, J shed 2 bases, and the junction held 5 bases outside the gene matches. CDR1 is SGHAT and CDR2 is FQDESV in the germline V gene (reference sequence). The CDR3: CASSLGLLAGAYEQYF. In nucleotides, the CDR3 is TGTGCCAGCAGCTTAGGCCTCCTAGCGGGGGCCTACGAGCAGTACTTC. The complete variable domain, with remaining parts taken from reference TRBV11-1 and TRBJ2-7, reads EAEVAQSPRYKITEKSQAVAFWCDPISGHATLYWYRQILGQGPELLVQFQDESVVDDSQLPKDRFSAERLKGVDSTLKIQPAELGDSAMYLCASSLGLLAGAYEQYFGPGTRLTVT.

The genes are TRBV5-1 and TRBJ1-1; 8 bases fit TRBD1. Germline-derived CDR1 and CDR2 are SGHRS and YFSETQ. V lost 4 bases, J lost 3 bases, and 5 bases stayed unmatched. The CDR3 has 14 amino acids. CDR3 loop: CASSRATGDTEAFF. CDR3 in DNA: TGCGCCAGCAGCCGCGCGACAGGGGACACTGAAGCTTTCTTT.

This chain connects TRBV4-3 to TRBJ2-2; weak D call: TRBD2 (5 bases). CDR3 length: 16 amino acids. The V gene lost 3 bases and the J gene lost 2 bases, with 13 bases spanning the gap. From germline, CDR1 is LGHNA and CDR2 YSLEER. The CDR3 sequence: CASSQRRGPNTGELFF. The CDR3, as DNA: TGCGCCAGCAGCCAGCGTCGGGGTCCTAACACCGGGGAGCTGTTTTTT.